Each of the 19 T cell receptor beta chains below was sequenced from the same sample in a study of blood T cell repertoires in COVID-19. Sequenced by immunoSEQ multiplex PCR; TCRdb stores in-frame clones only, minus some. The profile shows hundreds of thousands of clones, approximately 80% of them singletons. Sequences were obtained from peripheral blood. The receptor source for this set is a man aged 25 to 45 with active or convalescent COVID-19.

The gene calls are TRBV6-5 and TRBJ2-5; TRBD1 aligns across 7 bases. The CDR3 extends over 14 amino acids. V was pared by 7 bases and J by 7 bases, with 12 bases of the junction left unmatched. The germline CDR1 and CDR2 sequences are MNHEY and SVGAGI. This CDR3 is CASKLGTGAGTQYF. The CDR3 DNA reads TGTGCCAGCAAGTTAGGTACAGGGGCCGGGACCCAGTACTTC.

V usage is TRBV6-1 and J usage is TRBJ1-3; no reliable D call. The length of the CDR3 is 15 residues. Per germline, CDR1 MNHNS and CDR2 SASEGT. V was pared by 1 base and J by 4 bases, with 11 bases between. CDR3 region: CASSEVVSPGNTIYF. CDR3 bases: TGTGCCAGCAGTGAAGTTGTAAGCCCCGGAAACACCATATATTTT.

The J gene is TRBJ2-1, the V gene TRBV7-3; 11 nucleotides align to TRBD2. V was clipped by 5 bases and J by 4 bases; unmatched bases: 4. CDR3 size: 15 residues. Per germline, CDR1 SGHTA and CDR2 FQGTGA. In DNA form, the CDR3 reads TGTGCCAGCAGCCTGGGACTAGCGGAATACAATGAGCAGTTCTTC. Encoded protein: CASSLGLAEYNEQFF.

The chain carries TRBV19 and TRBJ2-1; 8 bases match TRBD2. V was pared by 11 bases and J by 6 bases, with 15 bases of the junction left unmatched. Germline V CDR1 and CDR2: LNHDA, SQIVND (reference sequence). CDR3 length: 15 amino acids. For the CDR3, the DNA is TGTGCCCATATGTTAGGGCTAGCGGGCCTCAATGAGCAGTTCTTC. Residues: CAHMLGLAGLNEQFF.

This rearrangement joins TRBV11-2 to TRBJ2-1, with 13 positions matching TRBD2. The germline V gene encodes CDR1 SGHAT and CDR2 FQNNGV. The CDR3 is 15 residues long. V shed 4 bases and J 6 bases; nucleotides not matched to a gene: 3. In DNA, the CDR3 is TGTGCCAGCAGCTCAACTAGCGGGAGGGTCAATGAGCAGTTCTTC. It specifies CASSSTSGRVNEQFF. Combining the CDR3 with reference TRBV11-2 and TRBJ2-1 gives the whole variable domain EAGVAQSPRYKIIEKRQSVAFWCNPISGHATLYWYQQILGQGPKLLIQFQNNGVVDDSQLPKDRFSAERLKGVDSTLKIQPAKLEDSAVYLCASSSTSGRVNEQFFGPGTRLTVL.

The V gene is TRBV6-5, the J gene TRBJ2-7; 7 bases match TRBD2. CDR3 length: 15 amino acids. The germline V gene encodes CDR1 MNHEY and CDR2 SVGAGI. Trimming at V came to 0 bases and at J to 5 bases, leaving 7 bases not matched to a gene. The CDR3 is CASSYSRRGEHEQYF. The CDR3 DNA sequence: TGTGCCAGCAGTTACTCGAGACGGGGGGAGCACGAGCAGTACTTC.

The chain employs TRBV11-2 and TRBJ2-7; 11 nucleotides align to TRBD2. Germline lookup yields CDR1 SGHAT and CDR2 FQNNGV. The CDR3 is 16 residues long. V lost 1 base to trimming and J lost 4 bases; unmatched junction nucleotides: 6. In nucleotides, the CDR3 is TGTGCCAGCAGCTTAGCGCCTGGGACTAGCGGATACGAGCAGTACTTC. As protein: CASSLAPGTSGYEQYF.

The chain carries TRBV30 and TRBJ1-3; D ambiguous. The CDR3 runs 14 residues. V gave up 1 base and J gave up 4 bases, with 11 bases separating them. CDR1 and CDR2 from the germline V gene are GTSNPN and SVGIG (reference sequence). The CDR3 sequence: CAWSDGLSGNTIYF. The DNA for the CDR3 is TGTGCCTGGAGTGACGGTCTTTCGGGAAACACCATATATTTT. Full variable domain (outside the CDR3, taken from reference TRBV30 and TRBJ1-3): SQTIHQWPATLVQPVGSPLSLECTVEGTSNPNLYWYRQAAGRGLQLLFYSVGIGQISSEVPQNLSASRPQDRQFILSSKKLLLSDSGFYLCAWSDGLSGNTIYFGEGSWLTVV.

V is TRBV11-2 and J is TRBJ2-5, with 7 bases that match TRBD2. CDR3 length: 18 residues. Germline CDR1 SGHAT, CDR2 FQNNGV. J was trimmed by 2 bases and V by 2 bases; bases with no gene match: 14. In DNA, the CDR3 is TGTGCCAGCAGCTTATCCGGGGGATTGCGGGAGCAGCAAGAGACCCAGTACTTC. It translates to CASSLSGGLREQQETQYF.

The genes are TRBV7-8 and TRBJ2-2; tentatively, D is TRBD2 (6 bases). Deletions cut 3 bases from V and 5 bases from J, with 22 bases between. The CDR3 totals 18 residues. Germline V gene data show CDR1 as SGHVS and CDR2 as FQNEAQ. The CDR3 reads CASSFGVIRGGVTGELFF. The DNA for the CDR3 is TGTGCCAGCAGCTTCGGCGTTATTAGAGGAGGGGTAACCGGGGAGCTGTTTTTT.

This clone was detected a few times. The CDR3 is CASNPRDTLDNSPLHF. Here the CDR3 DNA reads TGTGCCAGCAACCCACGCGACACGCTGGATAATTCACCCCTCCACTTT. The chain uses TRBV7-9 and TRBJ1-6; no clear D. CDR3 length: 16 residues. CDR1 is SEHNR and CDR2 is FQNEAQ in the germline V gene (reference sequence). Trimming took 7 bases from V and 5 from J, leaving 18 bases between them.

The CDR3 coding sequence is TGTGCCAGCAGTTACTCGGGGGACTTCTATGGCTACACCTTC. Translated, it gives CASSYSGDFYGYTF. The V and J genes are TRBV6-5 and TRBJ1-2, with TRBD1 as a possible D gene (5 bases). The germline CDR1 and CDR2 sequences are MNHEY and SVGAGI. The V and J ends lost 0 bases and 4 bases respectively, with 9 bases between them. This CDR3 spans 14 amino acids.

V and J are TRBV7-9 and TRBJ2-1, with 8 bases that match TRBD1. With 3 bases clipped from V and 7 bases from J, the junction kept 8 bases outside the gene matches. CDR1 SEHNR and CDR2 FQNEAQ come from the germline V gene (reference sequence). This CDR3 is built from 15 residues. The CDR3 nucleotides read TGTGCCAGCAGCTTTCCAGGGGGCCGAAGTAATGAGCAGTTCTTC. This gives the protein CASSFPGGRSNEQFF.

This clone was recorded once. The rearrangement joins TRBV24-1 to TRBJ1-2, with TRBD1 matching over 7 bases. Germline CDR1 KGHDR, CDR2 SFDVKD. The CDR3 extends over 14 amino acids. The ends lost 4 bases at V and 8 bases at J; junction bases unmatched: 9. CDR3 DNA: TGTGCCACCAGTGACCCCGACAGGGATTGGGGCTACACCTTC. It yields the protein CATSDPDRDWGYTF.

The chain couples TRBV28 to TRBJ2-2, with 12 nucleotides matching TRBD2. With 2 bases clipped from V and 8 bases from J, the junction kept 12 bases outside the gene matches. The CDR3 totals 18 residues. The germline CDR1 and CDR2 sequences are MDHEN and SYDVKM. The CDR3 protein is CASSLAAASGGARGELFF. The CDR3 region has the DNA TGTGCCAGCAGTTTAGCGGCAGCTAGCGGGGGGGCCAGAGGGGAGCTGTTTTTT.

This clone has more than one count but fewer than ten. The rearrangement links TRBV6-5 to TRBJ1-2; D is possibly TRBD1 (6 bases). Trimming pared 2 bases from V and 14 bases from J, leaving 12 bases between. The CDR3 has 11 amino acids. Germline CDR1 is MNHEY and CDR2 is SVGAGI. CDR3 protein: CASSYGGFETF. The CDR3 region has the DNA TGTGCCAGCAGTTACGGGGGCTTTGAGACCTTC.

The chain recombines TRBV6-5 with TRBJ1-4, with 7 bases aligning to TRBD1. J lost 7 bases, V lost 2 bases, and 7 bases had no gene match. This CDR3 comprises 15 residues. Germline CDR1 MNHEY, CDR2 SVGAGI. CDR3 region: CASSYNRDSREKLFF. The DNA for the CDR3 is TGTGCCAGCAGTTACAACCGGGACAGCCGTGAAAAACTGTTTTTT.

This sequence joins TRBV18 and TRBJ2-5; maybe TRBD2 (5 bases). V lost 2 bases, J lost 4 bases, and 5 bases lay in between. The germline V gene has CDR1 KGHSH and CDR2 LQKENI. The CDR3 totals 12 residues. Written as DNA, the CDR3 is TGTGCCAGCTCACCAGGACTAGAGACCCAGTACTTC. Residues: CASSPGLETQYF.

The V and J genes are TRBV5-1 and TRBJ2-1; D gene ambiguous. The CDR3 spans 15 residues. V was cut by 0 bases and J by 7 bases, with 14 bases left in between. Germline V gene lookup returns CDR1 SGHRS and CDR2 YFSETQ. The CDR3 loop is CASSLDGPDRNEQFF. The DNA of the CDR3 is TGCGCCAGCAGCTTGGATGGGCCTGACCGTAATGAGCAGTTCTTC.